The subject of this entry is one T cell receptor (beta chain). This sample stems from a study of T cells in Graves' hyperthyroidism and ophthalmopathy. Amplified regions were TCR beta CDR3 sequences from RNA transcripts. First-round RT-PCR targeting the TCR CDR3 was performed with the HTBI primer set. TCRdb used MiXCR to reprocess the multiplex PCR reads, holding one entry per CDR3 protein. This sample yields about 840,000 distinct CDR3 sequences, of which 35% to 45% are seen a single time; about 9% belongs to the top ten. There are 16 residues in the CDR3. Trimming pared 6 bases from V and 6 bases from J, leaving 21 bases between.

Sequenced material: blood. V usage is TRBV12-3 or TRBV12-4 and J usage is TRBJ1-3; D not certain. The clonotype was recovered from a man aged 18 to 29 with Graves' hyperthyroidism. The CDR3 nucleotides are TGTGCCAGCAGCCGTGAACCGTTCTCCCTGACAAACACCATATATTTT. As protein: CASSREPFSLTNTIYF.